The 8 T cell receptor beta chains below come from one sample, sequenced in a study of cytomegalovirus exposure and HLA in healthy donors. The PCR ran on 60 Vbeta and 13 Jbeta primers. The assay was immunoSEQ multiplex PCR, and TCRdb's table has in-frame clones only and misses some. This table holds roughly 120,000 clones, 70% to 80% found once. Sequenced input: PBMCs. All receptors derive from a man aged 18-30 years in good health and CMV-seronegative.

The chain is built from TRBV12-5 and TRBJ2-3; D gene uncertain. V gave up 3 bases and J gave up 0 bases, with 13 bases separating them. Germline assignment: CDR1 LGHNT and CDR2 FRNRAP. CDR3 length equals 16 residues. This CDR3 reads CASGLARISSTDTQYF. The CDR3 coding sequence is TGTGCTAGTGGTTTAGCCAGGATCTCTAGCACAGATACGCAGTATTTT.

The CDR3 loop is CASSLYGTSGGSSYNEQFF. The CDR3 DNA is TGTGCCAGCAGTCTATACGGGACTAGCGGGGGTAGCTCCTACAATGAGCAGTTCTTC. The rearrangement uses TRBV27 and TRBJ2-1; 14 positions agree with TRBD2. Germline V gene sequence: CDR1 MNHEY, CDR2 SMNVEV (reference sequence). The CDR3 covers 19 residues. Trimming cost V 5 bases and J 0 bases; bases outside gene matches: 9.

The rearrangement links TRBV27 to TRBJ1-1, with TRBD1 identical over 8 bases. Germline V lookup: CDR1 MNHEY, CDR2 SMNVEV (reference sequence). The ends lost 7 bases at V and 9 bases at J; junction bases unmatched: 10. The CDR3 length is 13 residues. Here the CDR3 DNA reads TGTGCCAGCATCCCCCACACAGGGGGACAAGCTTTCTTT. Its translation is CASIPHTGGQAFF.

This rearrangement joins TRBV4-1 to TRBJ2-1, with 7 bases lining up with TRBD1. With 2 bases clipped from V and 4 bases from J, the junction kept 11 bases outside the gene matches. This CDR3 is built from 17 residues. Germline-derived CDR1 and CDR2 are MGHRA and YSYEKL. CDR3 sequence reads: CASSQQAGTADYNEQFF. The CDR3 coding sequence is TGCGCCAGCAGCCAACAAGCCGGGACAGCGGATTACAATGAGCAGTTCTTC.

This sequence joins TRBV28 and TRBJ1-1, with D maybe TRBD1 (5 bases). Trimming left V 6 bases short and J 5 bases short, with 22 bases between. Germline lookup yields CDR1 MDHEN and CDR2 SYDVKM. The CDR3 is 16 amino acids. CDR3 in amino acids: CASRFTLLGRGTEAFF. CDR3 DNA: TGTGCCAGCAGATTTACGCTCCTGGGGCGAGGAACTGAAGCTTTCTTT.

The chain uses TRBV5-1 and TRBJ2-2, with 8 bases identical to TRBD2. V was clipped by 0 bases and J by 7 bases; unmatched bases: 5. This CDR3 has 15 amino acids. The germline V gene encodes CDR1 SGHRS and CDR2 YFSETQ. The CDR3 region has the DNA TGCGCCAGCAGCTTGGGGACTAGCCACGGCGGGGAGCTGTTTTTT. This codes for CASSLGTSHGGELFF.

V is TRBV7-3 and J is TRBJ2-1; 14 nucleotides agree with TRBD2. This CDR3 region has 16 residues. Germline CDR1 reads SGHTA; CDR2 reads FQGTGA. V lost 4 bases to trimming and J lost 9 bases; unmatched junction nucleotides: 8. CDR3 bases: TGTGCCAGCAGCTCAACCGGGACTAGCGGGAGTCTTGAGCAGTTCTTC. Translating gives CASSSTGTSGSLEQFF.

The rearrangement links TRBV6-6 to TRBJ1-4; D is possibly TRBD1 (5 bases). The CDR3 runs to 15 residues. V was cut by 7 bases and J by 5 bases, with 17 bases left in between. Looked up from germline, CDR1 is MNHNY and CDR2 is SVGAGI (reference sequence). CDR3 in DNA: TGTGCCAGCACCCCCGTGAACAGGAAAAATGAAAAACTGTTTTTT. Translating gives CASTPVNRKNEKLFF.